This T cell receptor (beta chain) was found in a study of CD8+ T cells in alopecia areata. The sequencing template was cDNA reverse transcribed from extracted RNA. TCRdb's copy holds only in-frame clones and misses some; the assay was immunoSEQ multiplex PCR. This table holds about 20,000 clones, roughly two thirds found once. Once sorted, CD4+ cells from roughly 5 patients yielded CD25+CD127- cells. Collected material from alopecia areata patients comprised lesional scalp punch biopsies and peripheral blood. Both CD4+ and CD8+ T cells were separated by sorting PBMCs. With 7 bases clipped from V and 0 bases from J, the junction kept 4 bases outside the gene matches. The CDR3 spans 13 residues. Germline-derived CDR1 and CDR2 are SQVTM and ANQGSEA.

This clonotype originated in a human donor with alopecia areata. V usage is TRBV29-1 and J usage is TRBJ2-7; TRBD2 agrees at 9 bases. The sample was CD4+ Tregs sorted from blood. CDR3 loop: CSALSGSSYEQYF. CDR3 sequence (DNA): TGCAGCGCTCTTAGCGGGAGCTCCTACGAGCAGTACTTC.